These T cell receptor beta chains were read from a single sample in a study of cytomegalovirus exposure and HLA in healthy donors. Using immunoSEQ multiplex PCR, the repertoire was profiled, and TCRdb retains in-frame clones only, with some absent. The profile covers under 200,000 clones, with approximately 76% appearing a single time and approximately 1.4% taken by the ten largest. The specimen sequenced was PBMCs. The receptors here all came from a man in his sixties in good health and CMV-seronegative. The CDR3 runs from the conserved cysteine through the conserved F or W. The order of the fields is J gene, clone size, V gene, CDR3 length, D gene, CDR3 protein, CDR3 DNA. D genes are given only for firm matches. The listing skips clone size in some rows; elsewhere it reads once, few, many or a size class.

j_call: TRBJ1-5; clone_size: NA; v_call: TRBV2; cdr3_length: 14; d_call: NA; cdr3_aa: CASSATESNQPQHF; cdr3_nt: TGTGCCAGCAGTGCCACTGAGAGCAATCAGCCCCAGCATTTT
j_call: TRBJ1-2; clone_size: few; v_call: TRBV14; cdr3_length: 14; d_call: NA; cdr3_aa: CASSPSGGAFGYTF; cdr3_nt: TGTGCCAGCAGCCCCTCGGGGGGGGCGTTCGGCTACACCTTC
j_call: TRBJ1-1; clone_size: NA; v_call: TRBV18; cdr3_length: 13; d_call: NA; cdr3_aa: CASSPSVNTEAFF; cdr3_nt: TGTGCCAGCTCACCTTCAGTGAACACTGAAGCTTTCTTT
j_call: TRBJ2-3; clone_size: NA; v_call: TRBV5-1; cdr3_length: 16; d_call: TRBD2; cdr3_aa: CASSSGTSGDTDTQYF; cdr3_nt: TGCGCCAGCAGCTCTGGGACTAGCGGGGATACAGATACGCAGTATTTT
j_call: TRBJ2-7; clone_size: NA; v_call: TRBV18; cdr3_length: 15; d_call: NA; cdr3_aa: CASSPLPVDSYEQYF; cdr3_nt: TGTGCCAGCTCACCCTTACCAGTAGACAGCTACGAGCAGTACTTC
j_call: TRBJ2-3; clone_size: NA; v_call: TRBV5-1; cdr3_length: 16; d_call: TRBD2; cdr3_aa: CASSLPSGGDRDTQYF; cdr3_nt: TGCGCCAGCAGCTTGCCTAGCGGGGGGGATCGGGATACGCAGTATTTT
j_call: TRBJ1-5; clone_size: NA; v_call: TRBV19; cdr3_length: 14; d_call: NA; cdr3_aa: CASMTGYSNQPQHF; cdr3_nt: TGTGCCAGTATGACAGGATATAGCAATCAGCCCCAGCATTTT
j_call: TRBJ1-1; clone_size: NA; v_call: TRBV30; cdr3_length: 13; d_call: NA; cdr3_aa: CAFAGQSNTEAFF; cdr3_nt: TGTGCCTTCGCAGGACAGTCGAACACTGAAGCTTTCTTT
j_call: TRBJ2-2; clone_size: NA; v_call: TRBV19; cdr3_length: 16; d_call: TRBD2; cdr3_aa: CASSITSGRATGELFF; cdr3_nt: TGTGCCAGTAGTATCACTAGCGGGAGGGCAACCGGGGAGCTGTTTTTT
j_call: TRBJ2-3; clone_size: NA; v_call: TRBV6-6; cdr3_length: 15; d_call: TRBD1; cdr3_aa: CASRPGTGGTRTQYF; cdr3_nt: TGTGCCAGCAGACCTGGGACAGGGGGCACGCGTACGCAGTATTTT
j_call: TRBJ1-2; clone_size: NA; v_call: TRBV7-2; cdr3_length: 12; d_call: TRBD1; cdr3_aa: CASSWDRDGYTF; cdr3_nt: TGTGCCAGCAGCTGGGACAGGGATGGCTACACCTTC
j_call: TRBJ1-2; clone_size: NA; v_call: TRBV19; cdr3_length: 12; d_call: NA; cdr3_aa: CASTRGGDGYTF; cdr3_nt: TGTGCCTCGACGAGGGGAGGCGATGGCTACACCTTC
j_call: TRBJ2-3; clone_size: once; v_call: TRBV6-1; cdr3_length: 14; d_call: NA; cdr3_aa: CASSESLLLDTQYF; cdr3_nt: TGTGCCAGCAGTGAATCCCTCCTTTTAGATACGCAGTATTTT
j_call: TRBJ2-6; clone_size: NA; v_call: TRBV7-3; cdr3_length: 17; d_call: NA; cdr3_aa: CASSPNSQPTGANVLTF; cdr3_nt: TGTGCCAGCAGCCCAAACTCACAGCCTACTGGGGCCAACGTCCTGACTTTC
j_call: TRBJ1-1; clone_size: NA; v_call: TRBV2; cdr3_length: 14; d_call: TRBD1; cdr3_aa: CASILQGAGAEAFF; cdr3_nt: TGTGCCAGCATTCTTCAGGGGGCTGGAGCTGAAGCTTTCTTT
j_call: TRBJ2-7; clone_size: NA; v_call: TRBV20-1; cdr3_length: 11; d_call: TRBD1; cdr3_aa: CSARTGIEQYF; cdr3_nt: TGCAGTGCCAGGACAGGGATCGAGCAGTACTTC
j_call: TRBJ1-3; clone_size: NA; v_call: TRBV7-2; cdr3_length: 15; d_call: TRBD1; cdr3_aa: CASSRDSTSGNTIYF; cdr3_nt: TGTGCCAGCAGCAGGGACAGTACCTCTGGAAACACCATATATTTT
j_call: TRBJ2-5; clone_size: NA; v_call: TRBV29-1; cdr3_length: 12; d_call: NA; cdr3_aa: CSVEGNQETQYF; cdr3_nt: TGCAGCGTGGAGGGAAATCAAGAGACCCAGTACTTC
j_call: TRBJ2-1; clone_size: few; v_call: TRBV27; cdr3_length: 13; d_call: NA; cdr3_aa: CASSSSGHHEQFF; cdr3_nt: TGTGCCAGCAGTTCATCGGGACACCATGAGCAGTTCTTC
j_call: TRBJ2-7; clone_size: once; v_call: TRBV7-9; cdr3_length: 13; d_call: TRBD1; cdr3_aa: CASSSTGGREQYF; cdr3_nt: TGTGCCAGCAGCTCGACAGGGGGGCGCGAGCAGTACTTC